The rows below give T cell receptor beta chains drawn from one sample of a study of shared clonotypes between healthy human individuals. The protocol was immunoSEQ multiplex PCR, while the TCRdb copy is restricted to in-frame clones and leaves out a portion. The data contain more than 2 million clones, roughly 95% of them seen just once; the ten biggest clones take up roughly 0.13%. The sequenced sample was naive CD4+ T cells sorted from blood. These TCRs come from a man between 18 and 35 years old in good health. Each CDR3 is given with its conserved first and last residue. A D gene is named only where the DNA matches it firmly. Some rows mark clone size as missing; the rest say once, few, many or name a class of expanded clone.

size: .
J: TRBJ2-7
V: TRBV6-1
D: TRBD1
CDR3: CATVLGTGLYEQYF
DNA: TGTGCCACCGTACTAGGGACAGGACTCTACGAGCAGTACTTC

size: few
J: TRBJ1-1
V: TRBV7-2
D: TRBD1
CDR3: CASTLTGALNTEAFF
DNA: TGTGCCAGCACCCTGACAGGGGCCTTGAACACTGAAGCTTTCTTT

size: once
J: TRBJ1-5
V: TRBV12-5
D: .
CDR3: CASGSPAQHF
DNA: TGTGCTAGTGGTAGCCCGGCCCAGCATTTT

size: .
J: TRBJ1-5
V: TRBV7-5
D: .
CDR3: CARSLAGIGSNQPQHF
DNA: TGTGCCAGAAGCTTAGCAGGGATTGGTAGCAATCAGCCCCAGCATTTT

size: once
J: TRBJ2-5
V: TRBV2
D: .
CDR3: CATTSQETQYF
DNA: TGTGCCACCACCTCACAAGAGACCCAGTACTTC

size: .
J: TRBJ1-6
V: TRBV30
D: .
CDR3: CALGGTISPLHF
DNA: TGTGCTCTGGGGGGCACAATTTCACCCCTCCACTTT

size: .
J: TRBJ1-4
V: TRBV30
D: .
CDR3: CAWRSAGVPNEKLFF
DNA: TGTGCCTGGAGATCCGCCGGGGTACCTAATGAAAAACTGTTTTTT

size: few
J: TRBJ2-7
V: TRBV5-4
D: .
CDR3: CASSLGGVYEQYF
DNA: TGTGCCAGCAGCTTGGGAGGGGTCTACGAGCAGTACTTC

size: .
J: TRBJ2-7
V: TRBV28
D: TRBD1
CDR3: CASSLVGQGPYYEQYF
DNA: TGTGCCAGCAGTTTAGTCGGACAGGGTCCTTACTACGAGCAGTACTTC

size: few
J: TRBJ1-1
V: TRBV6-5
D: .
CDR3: CASRQNTEAFF
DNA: TGTGCCAGCAGACAGAACACTGAAGCTTTCTTT

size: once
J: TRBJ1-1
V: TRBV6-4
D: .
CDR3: CASTRSAGMNTEAFF
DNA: TGTGCCAGCACTCGGTCGGCAGGCATGAACACTGAAGCTTTCTTT

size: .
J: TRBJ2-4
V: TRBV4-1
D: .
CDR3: CASSRPEAAKNIQYF
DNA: TGCGCCAGCAGCCGACCGGAGGCAGCCAAAAACATTCAGTACTTC

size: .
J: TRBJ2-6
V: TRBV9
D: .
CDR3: CASSLQESGANVLTF
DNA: TGTGCCAGCAGTTTGCAGGAGTCTGGGGCCAACGTCCTGACTTTC

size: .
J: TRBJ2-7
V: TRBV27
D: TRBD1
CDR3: CASPLGPGQGPDEQYF
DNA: TGTGCCAGCCCACTAGGTCCGGGACAGGGGCCCGACGAGCAGTACTTC

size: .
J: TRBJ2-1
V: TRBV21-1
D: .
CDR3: CAILTSGEYNEQFF
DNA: TGTGCCATCTTGACTAGCGGGGAATACAATGAGCAGTTCTTC

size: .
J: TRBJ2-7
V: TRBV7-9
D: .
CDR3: CASSLGRAYEQYF
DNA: TGTGCCAGCAGCTTAGGGAGGGCCTACGAGCAGTACTTC

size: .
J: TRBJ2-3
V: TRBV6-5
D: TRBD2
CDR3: CASRLAGGDTQYF
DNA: TGTGCCAGCAGACTAGCGGGGGGCGATACGCAGTATTTT

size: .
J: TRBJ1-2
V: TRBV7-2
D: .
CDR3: CASSVQGSGYTF
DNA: TGTGCCAGCAGCGTCCAGGGGAGTGGCTACACCTTC

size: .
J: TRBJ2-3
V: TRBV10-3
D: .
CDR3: CAISETRGGFTDTQYF
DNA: TGTGCCATCAGTGAGACTAGGGGTGGATTCACAGATACGCAGTATTTT

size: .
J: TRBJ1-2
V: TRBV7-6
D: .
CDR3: CASSFAGHGYTF
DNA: TGTGCCAGCAGCTTTGCAGGGCATGGCTACACCTTC

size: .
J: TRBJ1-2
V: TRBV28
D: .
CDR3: CASSWAAVDYGYTF
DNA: TGTGCCAGCAGCTGGGCGGCAGTCGACTATGGCTACACCTTC

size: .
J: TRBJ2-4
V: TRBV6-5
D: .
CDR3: CASSNDGWGIQYF
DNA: TGTGCCAGCAGCAACGACGGATGGGGCATTCAGTACTTC

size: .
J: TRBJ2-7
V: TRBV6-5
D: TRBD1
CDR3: CASGDRGRGQYF
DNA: TGTGCCAGCGGGGACAGGGGGCGCGGGCAGTACTTC

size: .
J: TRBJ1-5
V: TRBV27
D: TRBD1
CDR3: CASSAGQGGRGNQPQHF
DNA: TGTGCCAGCAGCGCGGGACAGGGAGGTAGGGGCAATCAGCCCCAGCATTTT

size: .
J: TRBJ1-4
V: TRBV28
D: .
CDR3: CASSSWDEKLFF
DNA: TGTGCCAGCAGTTCCTGGGATGAAAAACTGTTTTTT

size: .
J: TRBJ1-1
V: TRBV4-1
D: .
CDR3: CASSLNTGLGNTEAFF
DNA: TGCGCCAGCAGCCTAAACACAGGGCTGGGGAACACTGAAGCTTTCTTT

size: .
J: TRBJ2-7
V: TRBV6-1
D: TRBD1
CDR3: CASGQGAPTYEQYF
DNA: TGTGCCAGCGGGCAGGGGGCGCCCACCTACGAGCAGTACTTC